This is a list of T cell receptor beta chains from one sample in a study of metastatic and nonmetastatic thyroid tumors. TCRdb re-called clones via MiXCR from the PCR reads. The sample lists roughly 30,000 clones, 30% occurring once. The specimen was blood. The receptors were sampled from a female donor with papillary thyroid cancer or a benign thyroid nodule (not recorded which). Some clones in this sample may be carry-over from other donors' samples. Both conserved end residues are part of each CDR3. Fields, in order: J gene, V gene, clone size, D gene, CDR3 DNA, CDR3 protein. D genes are given only for firm matches. Clone size, where shown, is once, few, many, or a class for clones that have expanded.

J: TRBJ2-3
V: TRBV28
size: -
D: -
DNA: TGTGCCAGCAGCTTAAAGGAACCTTTCACAGATACGCAGTATTTT
CDR3: CASSLKEPFTDTQYF

J: TRBJ1-2
V: TRBV7-8
size: -
D: TRBD1
DNA: TGTGCCAGCAGCTTGGGACAGGGCTCTGGCTACACCTTC
CDR3: CASSLGQGSGYTF

J: TRBJ2-7
V: TRBV19
size: few
D: -
DNA: TGTGCCAGTAGTATAGGTCAGGGATTTCGCGAGCAGTACTTC
CDR3: CASSIGQGFREQYF

J: TRBJ1-5
V: TRBV30
size: -
D: -
DNA: TGTGCCTGGGCCACACAGGGAGACCAGCCCCAGCATTTT
CDR3: CAWATQGDQPQHF

J: TRBJ2-2
V: TRBV9
size: -
D: -
DNA: TGTGCCAGCAGCGTATTCAAGGTTACCGGGGAGCTGTTTTTT
CDR3: CASSVFKVTGELFF

J: TRBJ2-7
V: TRBV7-9
size: once
D: -
DNA: TGTGCCAGCAGCTTGTTTTCGGAGGACGAGCAGTACTTC
CDR3: CASSLFSEDEQYF

J: TRBJ2-5
V: TRBV7-3
size: -
D: TRBD2
DNA: TGTGCCAGCAGCCGAGCGGGAGGGCCCCAAGAGACCCAGTACTTC
CDR3: CASSRAGGPQETQYF

J: TRBJ2-3
V: TRBV24-1
size: few
D: -
DNA: TGTGCCACCAGTGATGGGCGAGGGGGGCGAGATACGCAGTATTTT
CDR3: CATSDGRGGRDTQYF

J: TRBJ2-5
V: TRBV4-2
size: -
D: -
DNA: TGTGCCAGCAGCCAAATAGCTGTTGGAGAGACCCAGTACTTC
CDR3: CASSQIAVGETQYF

J: TRBJ2-5
V: TRBV5-1
size: few
D: -
DNA: TGCGCCAGCAGCCCGAGGGTCCAAGAGACCCAGTACTTC
CDR3: CASSPRVQETQYF

J: TRBJ1-6
V: TRBV3-1
size: -
D: -
DNA: TGTGCCAGCAGCGGAGAATACTCACCCCTCCACTTT
CDR3: CASSGEYSPLHF

J: TRBJ2-7
V: TRBV6-1
size: -
D: TRBD1
DNA: TGTGCCAGCAGGAGACAGGGGGCGCGAAACGAGCAGTACTTC
CDR3: CASRRQGARNEQYF

J: TRBJ2-3
V: TRBV6-4
size: medium-sized
D: TRBD1
DNA: TGTGCCAGCAGTGACGGACAGGGGGCAGATACGCAGTATTTT
CDR3: CASSDGQGADTQYF

J: TRBJ2-3
V: TRBV24-1
size: few
D: TRBD2
DNA: TGTGCCACCAGTGATAGGGGACTAGCGGGAGATACGCAGTATTTT
CDR3: CATSDRGLAGDTQYF

J: TRBJ1-6
V: TRBV27
size: -
D: -
DNA: TGTGCCAGCAGTTTCGAACCTAATTCACCCCTCCACTTT
CDR3: CASSFEPNSPLHF

J: TRBJ2-3
V: TRBV9
size: medium-sized
D: -
DNA: TGTGCCAGCAACACTCCAAGTAGCACAGATACGCAGTATTTT
CDR3: CASNTPSSTDTQYF

J: TRBJ1-1
V: TRBV20-1
size: many
D: -
DNA: TGCAGCCCGCCCTCCACGGACGCGAGGACTGAAGCTTTCTTT
CDR3: CSPPSTDARTEAFF

J: TRBJ1-2
V: TRBV18
size: once
D: -
DNA: TGTGCCAGCTCACCCAATCAGGGCTACTATGGCTACACCTTC
CDR3: CASSPNQGYYGYTF

J: TRBJ1-1
V: TRBV28
size: many
D: -
DNA: TGTGCCAGCAGCCCATTAGGCGGTCCGGGCATGAACACTGAAGCTTTCTTT
CDR3: CASSPLGGPGMNTEAFF

J: TRBJ1-6
V: TRBV2
size: few
D: -
DNA: TGTGCCAGCAGTGGGACCTCCTATAATTCACCCCTCCACTTT
CDR3: CASSGTSYNSPLHF

J: TRBJ2-1
V: TRBV13
size: many
D: -
DNA: TGTGCCAGCAGCCCCCCCCGGGGGGAGCAGTTCTTC
CDR3: CASSPPRGEQFF

J: TRBJ2-7
V: TRBV18
size: many
D: -
DNA: TGTGCCAGCTCACCAAACGGGAACGAGCAGTACTTC
CDR3: CASSPNGNEQYF

J: TRBJ1-3
V: TRBV10-3
size: few
D: -
DNA: TGTGCCATCAGTTCAGGGCCTGAGTCTGGAAACACCATATATTTT
CDR3: CAISSGPESGNTIYF

J: TRBJ2-7
V: TRBV20-1
size: few
D: TRBD1
DNA: TGCAGTGCTAGAGAGCCGGGACAGGACTACGAGCAGTACTTC
CDR3: CSAREPGQDYEQYF

J: TRBJ2-7
V: TRBV20-1
size: -
D: -
DNA: TGCAGTGCTCACGAGGGAGTTTCCTACGAGCAGTACTTC
CDR3: CSAHEGVSYEQYF

J: TRBJ2-7
V: TRBV6-1
size: few
D: -
DNA: TGTGCCAGCAGTGAATCGCCGACGGTCCCCTACGAGCAGTACTTC
CDR3: CASSESPTVPYEQYF

J: TRBJ2-7
V: TRBV29-1
size: few
D: TRBD1
DNA: TGCAGCGTTGCGGGCGTCGGGACAGGCTACGAGCAGTACTTC
CDR3: CSVAGVGTGYEQYF

J: TRBJ2-2
V: TRBV6-1
size: few
D: -
DNA: TGTGCCAGCAGTGAAGGATGGGGAACCGGGGAGCTGTTTTTT
CDR3: CASSEGWGTGELFF

J: TRBJ2-1
V: TRBV5-1
size: once
D: -
DNA: TGCGCCAGCAGCGCCTTTACCAATGAGCAGTTCTTC
CDR3: CASSAFTNEQFF

J: TRBJ2-3
V: TRBV6-2/TRBV6-3
size: -
D: -
DNA: TGTGCCAGCAGTCCCTGGACGGCGGAGACCACAGATACGCAGTATTTT
CDR3: CASSPWTAETTDTQYF

J: TRBJ2-1
V: TRBV28
size: -
D: -
DNA: TGTGCCAGGAGAGTAGGAGGTGGGGACACAGAGCAGTTCTTC
CDR3: CARRVGGGDTEQFF

J: TRBJ2-7
V: TRBV12-3/TRBV12-4
size: few
D: TRBD1
DNA: TGTGCCAGCAGAGAGAGGGGGCTTGGGCAGTACTTC
CDR3: CASRERGLGQYF

J: TRBJ2-1
V: TRBV6-6
size: -
D: TRBD1
DNA: TGTGCCAGCGACAGGGGGCGGGAGTGGGGTGAGCAGTTCTTC
CDR3: CASDRGREWGEQFF

J: TRBJ1-2
V: TRBV19
size: few
D: -
DNA: TGTGCCAGTGGTACGGTGGACTATGGCTACACCTTC
CDR3: CASGTVDYGYTF

J: TRBJ2-6
V: TRBV7-2
size: -
D: -
DNA: TGTGCCAGCAGCCCAAAGGGAGGGGCCAACGTCCTGACTTTC
CDR3: CASSPKGGANVLTF

J: TRBJ1-1
V: TRBV11-1
size: -
D: -
DNA: TGTGCCAGCAGCGGTAGCCCGAACACTGAAGCTTTCTTT
CDR3: CASSGSPNTEAFF

J: TRBJ1-2
V: TRBV2
size: few
D: TRBD1
DNA: TGTGCCAGCAGTGGGACAGGATACTATGGCTACACCTTC
CDR3: CASSGTGYYGYTF

J: TRBJ2-7
V: TRBV30
size: -
D: TRBD2
DNA: TGTGCCTGGAGTAAGTATAGCGGGAACTACGAGCAGTACTTC
CDR3: CAWSKYSGNYEQYF

J: TRBJ1-3
V: TRBV15
size: -
D: -
DNA: TGTGCCACCAGCAGGGACCCCAACTCTGGAAACACCATATATTTT
CDR3: CATSRDPNSGNTIYF

J: TRBJ2-1
V: TRBV10-3
size: few
D: -
DNA: TGTGCCATCAGTGGGACCACAGGGAGCTCCTACAATGAGCAGTTCTTC
CDR3: CAISGTTGSSYNEQFF

J: TRBJ2-7
V: TRBV28
size: medium-sized
D: -
DNA: TGTGCCAGCAGTTTCCCTGTGGGGTACGAGCAGTACTTC
CDR3: CASSFPVGYEQYF

J: TRBJ2-2
V: TRBV20-1
size: many
D: -
DNA: TGCAGTGCTAGCTGGGGCACCGGGGAGCTGTTTTTT
CDR3: CSASWGTGELFF

J: TRBJ2-1
V: TRBV24-1
size: once
D: -
DNA: TGTGCCACCAGTGATTTCGAGTATATATACCTAAATGACAATGAGCAGTTCTTC
CDR3: CATSDFEYIYLNDNEQFF

J: TRBJ2-3
V: TRBV7-2
size: many
D: TRBD1
DNA: TGTGCCAGCAGCTCCGGGACAGGGTGGCTAGATACGCAGTATTTT
CDR3: CASSSGTGWLDTQYF